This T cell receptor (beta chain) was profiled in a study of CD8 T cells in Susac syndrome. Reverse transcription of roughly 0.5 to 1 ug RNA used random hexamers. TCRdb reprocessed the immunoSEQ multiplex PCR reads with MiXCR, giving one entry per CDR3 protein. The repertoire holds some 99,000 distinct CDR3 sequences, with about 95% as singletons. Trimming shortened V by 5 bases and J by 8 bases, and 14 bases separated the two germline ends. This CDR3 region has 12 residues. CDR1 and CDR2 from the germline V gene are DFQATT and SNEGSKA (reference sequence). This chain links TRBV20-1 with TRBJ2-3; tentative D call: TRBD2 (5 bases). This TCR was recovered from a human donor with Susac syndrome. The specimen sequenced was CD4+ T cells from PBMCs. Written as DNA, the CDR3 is TGCAGTGCTCCTACTAGATCGGGTACGCAGTATTTT. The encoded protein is CSAPTRSGTQYF.